What follows are 12 T cell receptor beta chains derived from one specimen sequenced in a study of OX40 agonist ivuxolimab in advanced cancers. Measured with immunoSEQ multiplex PCR; TCRdb has only the in-frame clones, and not every one. Of around 53,000 clones in the sample, approximately 91% are singletons; the top ten hold about 0.64%. The source was CD4+ or CD8+ T cells sorted from blood, collected in a trial of the OX40 agonist ivuxolimab. These receptors were obtained from an adult with an advanced solid tumor such as melanoma, head and neck, liver or kidney cancer.

This clone was picked up one time. V is TRBV7-8 and J is TRBJ2-5; 7 nucleotides align to TRBD2. The CDR3 covers 15 residues. Trimming took 1 base from V and 1 from J; bases not matched to a gene: 3. Germline-derived CDR1 and CDR2 are SGHVS and FQNEAQ. CDR3 DNA sequence: TGTGCCAGCAGCTTAGGGGGGGGGATCCAAGAGACCCAGTACTTC. Protein product: CASSLGGGIQETQYF.

This chain connects TRBV5-4 to TRBJ2-2; TRBD2 aligns across 9 bases. After removal of 4 bases from V and 5 bases from J, the junction contained 3 bases not matched to a gene. Germline V gives CDR1 SGHNT, CDR2 YYREEE (reference sequence). This CDR3 contains 14 residues. As DNA, the CDR3 is TGTGCCAGCAGCCACACTAGCGGGACCGGGGAGCTGTTTTTT. It translates to CASSHTSGTGELFF.

This CDR3 reads CASSEGGQGNSPLHF. CDR3 sequence (DNA): TGTGCCAGCAGTGAAGGGGGACAGGGAAATTCACCCCTCCACTTT. The V and J genes are TRBV6-1 and TRBJ1-6, with 9 bases matching TRBD1. The junction had 2 bases not matched to a gene; V was cut back by 1 base and J by 7 bases. Germline V gene lookup returns CDR1 MNHNS and CDR2 SASEGT. The CDR3 totals 15 residues.

V usage is TRBV5-5 and J usage is TRBJ2-1; 11 positions agree with TRBD2. This CDR3 contains 16 residues. The junction had 5 bases not matched to a gene; V was cut back by 3 bases and J by 3 bases. Germline assignment: CDR1 SGHKS and CDR2 YYEKEE (reference sequence). The CDR3 protein is CASSSETSGIYNEQFF. CDR3 in DNA: TGTGCCAGCAGCTCGGAGACTAGCGGGATCTACAATGAGCAGTTCTTC.

The chain recombines TRBV19 with TRBJ1-5; 7 bases map to TRBD1. CDR3 length: 16 residues. Per germline, CDR1 LNHDA and CDR2 SQIVND (reference sequence). J lost 6 bases, V lost 5 bases, and 13 bases had no gene match. CDR3 in DNA: TGTGCCAGTAGTTCCGGGACAGCTTTAGCGACTCAGCCCCAGCATTTT. It yields the protein CASSSGTALATQPQHF.

This rearrangement joins TRBV29-1 to TRBJ1-1, with 10 bases that match TRBD1. The germline V gene encodes CDR1 SQVTM and CDR2 ANQGSEA. V lost 7 bases and J lost 1; bases outside the gene matches: 0. This CDR3 region has 12 residues. CDR3 protein: CSGTGGNTEAFF. CDR3 nucleotide sequence: TGCAGCGGGACAGGGGGGAACACTGAAGCTTTCTTT.

This chain links TRBV28 with TRBJ1-4; D remains unclear. There are 12 residues in the CDR3. The V end was cut by 4 bases, the J end by 5 bases, with 5 bases between. In germline, CDR1 is MDHEN, CDR2 SYDVKM. The CDR3 protein is CASSSGNEKLFF. In DNA form, the CDR3 reads TGTGCCAGCAGTTCGGGGAATGAAAAACTGTTTTTT.

This chain joins TRBV6-7 and TRBJ1-1; tentatively, D is TRBD1 (6 bases). TRBV6-7 is an ORF; its function is uncertain. V lost 1 base, J lost 0 bases, and 30 bases lay in between. CDR3 length: 22 amino acids. The chain's CDR3 is CASSYLERPPPMTGGMNTEAFF. The CDR3 DNA reads as TGTGCCAGCAGTTACTTGGAGCGGCCGCCGCCGATGACAGGCGGTATGAACACTGAAGCTTTCTTT.

This clone was seen just once. The gene calls are TRBV27 and TRBJ2-3, with 7 bases matching TRBD2. This CDR3 is 17 amino acids long. Germline V lookup: CDR1 MNHEY, CDR2 SMNVEV (reference sequence). The junction had 11 bases not matched to a gene; V was cut back by 5 bases and J by 0 bases. CDR3 DNA: TGTGCCAGCAGTATCCAAGCGGGAATAAGGAGCACAGATACGCAGTATTTT. It codes for CASSIQAGIRSTDTQYF.

The gene calls are TRBV11-2 and TRBJ2-3; weak D call: TRBD1 (5 bases). The length of the CDR3 is 14 residues. Looked up from germline, CDR1 is SGHAT and CDR2 is FQNNGV. Trimming cost V 5 bases and J 8 bases, with 17 bases left between them. The CDR3 reads CASSVWAIRGTQYF. The CDR3 DNA reads TGTGCCAGCAGCGTGTGGGCAATTAGGGGTACGCAGTATTTT. Full variable domain (missing parts from reference TRBV11-2 and TRBJ2-3): EAGVAQSPRYKIIEKRQSVAFWCNPISGHATLYWYQQILGQGPKLLIQFQNNGVVDDSQLPKDRFSAERLKGVDSTLKIQPAKLEDSAVYLCASSVWAIRGTQYFGPGTRLTVL.

The chain joins TRBV5-1 to TRBJ2-1; a possible D gene is TRBD2 (6 bases). The CDR3 loop spans 15 amino acids. Germline CDR1 reads SGHRS; CDR2 reads YFSETQ. V shed 4 bases and J shed 15 bases, with 26 bases lying between them. Written as DNA, the CDR3 is TGCGCCAGCAGCACGTCAGGTATGGTGGGGGACTCTGTGTTCTTC. As protein: CASSTSGMVGDSVFF.

V and J are TRBV6-5 and TRBJ1-5; 9 positions agree with TRBD1. After removal of 6 bases from V and 5 bases from J, the junction contained 5 bases not matched to a gene. Germline V gene data show CDR1 as MNHEY and CDR2 as SVGAGI. The CDR3 is 14 amino acids. The CDR3 coding sequence is TGTGCCAGCAGACAGGGGGCGTACGATCAGCCCCAGCATTTT. Its translation is CASRQGAYDQPQHF.